A single sample gave rise to the 25 T cell receptor beta chains below, sequenced in a study of human thymus T cells. Measured with immunoSEQ multiplex PCR; TCRdb has only the in-frame clones, and not every one. The sample lists 46,000 or so clones, 95% occurring once. Sequencing input: blood. The source is a girl younger than two with a congenital heart defect but otherwise immunologically healthy.

Notes on this clone: At one boundary the junction diverges from the germline segment, which might be a read error. CDR3 loop: CASSLSDKTGELFF. CDR3 DNA sequence: TGTGCTAGCAGCCTCTCAGACAAAACCGGGGAGCTGTTTTTT. V usage is TRBV7-7 and J usage is TRBJ2-2; D remains unclear. The CDR3 is made up of 14 amino acids. CDR1 is SSHAT, CDR2 FNYEAQ, per germline (reference sequence).

V usage is TRBV29-1 and J usage is TRBJ2-1; TRBD2 is a possible D gene (6 bases). From germline, CDR1 is SQVTM and CDR2 ANQGSEA. Trimming took 1 base from V and 2 from J, leaving 9 bases between them. There are 14 residues in the CDR3. CDR3 protein: CSVEGGATYNEQFF. DNA for the CDR3: TGCAGCGTTGAAGGCGGGGCTACCTACAATGAGCAGTTCTTC.

The rearrangement joins TRBV19 to TRBJ1-2; perhaps TRBD1 as D (6 bases). Germline V gene sequence: CDR1 LNHDA, CDR2 SQIVND (reference sequence). V was clipped by 5 bases and J by 3 bases, with 7 bases between them. The CDR3 covers 12 residues. CDR3 sequence: CASSYRDYGYTF. The CDR3 nucleotides are TGTGCCAGTAGTTACAGGGACTATGGCTACACCTTC. The variable domain in full, completed from reference TRBV19 and TRBJ1-2, reads DGGITQSPKYLFRKEGQNVTLSCEQNLNHDAMYWYRQDPGQGLRLIYYSQIVNDFQKGDIAEGYSVSREKKESFPLTVTSAQKNPTAFYLCASSYRDYGYTFGSGTRLTVV.

A few counts support this clone. The chain joins TRBV4-1 to TRBJ2-7, with D perhaps being TRBD1 or TRBD2 (6 bases each). The V end lost 1 base, the J end lost 1 base, and 17 bases lay between the germline ends. This CDR3 comprises 17 residues. CDR1 is MGHRA and CDR2 is YSYEKL in the germline V gene. The CDR3 loop reads CASSQVEGRGLSYEQYF. In DNA form, the CDR3 reads TGCGCCAGCAGCCAAGTGGAGGGTAGGGGGTTATCCTACGAGCAGTACTTC.

The chain employs TRBV7-2 and TRBJ2-1; D assignment may be TRBD1 or TRBD2 (5 bases each). Germline values: CDR1 SGHTA, CDR2 FQGNSA. CDR3 length: 17 residues. V lost 1 base and J lost 7, with 20 bases in between. The CDR3 nucleotides are TGTGCCAGCAGCTTAGATCGGGGATGGGGACGGATTAATGAGCAGTTCTTC. Translating it yields CASSLDRGWGRINEQFF. Together with reference TRBV7-2 and TRBJ2-1, the CDR3 gives the full variable domain: GAGVSQSPSNKVTEKGKDVELRCDPISGHTALYWYRQSLGQGLEFLIYFQGNSAPDKSGLPSDRFSAERTGGSVSTLTIQRTQQEDSAVYLCASSLDRGWGRINEQFFGPGTRLTVL.

Remarks on this clone: One end of the junction fails to match germline, which may point to a read error. The chain recombines TRBV23-1 with TRBJ1-5, with D tentatively TRBD1 (6 bases). TRBV23-1 is filed as an ORF, its function uncertain. The CDR3 contains 17 residues. Written as DNA, the CDR3 is TGCGCCAGCAGTCGTACAAAGTCTGACAGGAGCCTTTCATGGGGGGTTTTT. Protein sequence: CASSRTKSDRSLSWGVF.

V is TRBV6-5 and J is TRBJ2-7, with 13 bases identical to TRBD2. J lost 5 bases, V lost 6 bases, and 4 bases had no gene match. Germline V gene lookup returns CDR1 MNHEY and CDR2 SVGAGI. This CDR3 is built from 14 residues. CDR3 residues: CASRDTSGRDEQYF. CDR3 DNA: TGTGCCAGCAGGGACACTAGCGGGAGGGACGAGCAGTACTTC.

This chain joins TRBV5-1 and TRBJ2-2; D remains ambiguous. Germline V gene lookup returns CDR1 SGHRS and CDR2 YFSETQ. The CDR3 extends over 15 amino acids. V was shortened by 4 bases and J by 4 bases, with 14 bases between the two germline ends. For the CDR3, the DNA is TGCGCCAGCAGCCCTATTGCTTGGTCCACCGGGGAGCTGTTTTTT. This sequence encodes CASSPIAWSTGELFF.

This chain connects TRBV4-2 to TRBJ2-5; no definite D call. Per germline, CDR1 LGHNA and CDR2 YNFKEQ. The CDR3 extends over 16 amino acids. Trimming took off 0 bases at V and 5 bases at J, with 16 bases between the two ends. The CDR3 loop reads CASSQEFRTLRETQYF. The CDR3 nucleotides are TGTGCCAGCAGCCAAGAGTTTAGGACCCTGAGGGAGACCCAGTACTTC.

The V and J genes are TRBV19 and TRBJ1-5; TRBD1 matches at 8 bases. This CDR3 is built from 15 residues. J was trimmed by 6 bases and V by 1 base; bases with no gene match: 5. Germline-derived CDR1 and CDR2 are LNHDA and SQIVND (reference sequence). In nucleotides, the CDR3 is TGTGCCAGTAGTATAGGACAGGGGTTCGCTCAGCCCCAGCATTTT. The encoded protein is CASSIGQGFAQPQHF.

This sequence joins TRBV10-3 and TRBJ1-2, with a weak D call TRBD1 (5 bases). CDR1 and CDR2 (germline): ENHRY, SYGVKD. Between the trimmed V and J ends, which lost 2 bases and 7 bases, there was a span of 8 bases. The CDR3 totals 12 residues. In nucleotides, the CDR3 is TGTGCCATCAGTGAGGGGGCGGGTGGCTACACCTTC. Protein: CAISEGAGGYTF.

The CDR3 here is CASSEDRKPNYGYTF. The CDR3 DNA sequence: TGTGCCAGCAGTGAAGACAGGAAACCTAACTATGGCTACACCTTC. The chain carries TRBV2 and TRBJ1-2; perhaps TRBD1 as D (5 bases). Per germline, CDR1 SNHLY and CDR2 FYNNEI. Trimming removed 1 base at V and 0 bases at J, with 9 bases between. The CDR3 loop spans 15 amino acids.

This clone was seen only once. This rearrangement joins TRBV19 to TRBJ1-1, with TRBD1 matching 9 bases. The germline CDR1 and CDR2 sequences are LNHDA and SQIVND (reference sequence). This CDR3 has 16 residues. Unmatched junction bases numbered 10, after V lost 7 bases and J lost 1 base. CDR3 amino acids: CASTILTGGPNTEAFF. The CDR3 bases are TGTGCCAGTACCATTTTAACAGGGGGCCCGAACACTGAAGCTTTCTTT.

The chain links TRBV5-5 to TRBJ2-4, with D tentatively TRBD1 or TRBD2 (6 bases each). CDR1 is SGHKS, CDR2 YYEKEE, per germline (reference sequence). This CDR3 is 17 amino acids long. V gave up 1 base and J gave up 7 bases, with 21 bases separating them. The CDR3 DNA follows: TGTGCCAGCAGCTTGAACGGAGTAGAAGGGGGGAGGAACATTCAGTACTTC. Protein product: CASSLNGVEGGRNIQYF.

The gene calls are TRBV4-2 and TRBJ2-1; D perhaps matches TRBD2 (6 bases). The CDR3 consists of 17 residues. Per the germline V gene, CDR1 is LGHNA and CDR2 is YNFKEQ. Trimming removed 0 bases from V and 2 bases from J, with 14 bases in between. The CDR3 DNA is TGTGCCAGCAGCCAAGATTTAGGCGGGGCCCCCTACAATGAGCAGTTCTTC. Its translation is CASSQDLGGAPYNEQFF.

The chain combines TRBV5-1 with TRBJ1-3; D not resolved. The CDR3 spans 15 residues. Per germline, CDR1 SGHRS and CDR2 YFSETQ. Trimming stripped 0 bases from V and 0 bases from J, with 7 bases between. The CDR3 DNA reads TGCGCCAGCAGCTTGGAGAGGACCTCTGGAAACACCATATATTTT. Encoded protein: CASSLERTSGNTIYF.

The CDR3 spells CATRDSFSYNEQFF. CDR3 coding DNA: TGTGCCACTAGAGACTCGTTTTCCTACAATGAGCAGTTCTTC. The J gene is TRBJ2-1, the V gene TRBV28; D unclear. CDR3 length equals 14 residues. Germline V lookup: CDR1 MDHEN, CDR2 SYDVKM. Trimming took 10 bases from V and 1 from J, leaving 14 bases between them.

The rearrangement links TRBV19 to TRBJ2-1; the match to TRBD2 covers 8 bases. The CDR3 covers 15 residues. Germline V lookup: CDR1 LNHDA, CDR2 SQIVND (reference sequence). J lost 3 bases, V lost 3 bases, and 4 bases had no gene match. As DNA, the CDR3 is TGTGCCAGTAGTATTGGTGGGACTAGCTACAATGAGCAGTTCTTC. It yields the protein CASSIGGTSYNEQFF.

V and J are TRBV7-2 and TRBJ1-2; 7 bases align to TRBD1. V lost 6 bases, J lost 8 bases, and 9 bases stayed unmatched. In germline, CDR1 is SGHTA, CDR2 FQGNSA. The CDR3 totals 13 residues. The CDR3 reads CASSRYQGEGYTF. The CDR3 nucleotides read TGTGCCAGCAGTCGTTATCAGGGGGAGGGCTACACCTTC.

The chain has TRBV11-2 and TRBJ2-7, with 13 bases that match TRBD2. Germline assignment: CDR1 SGHAT and CDR2 FQNNGV. With V trimmed by 4 bases and J by 4 bases, 1 base remained unmatched. The CDR3 runs to 14 residues. CDR3 in amino acids: CASSWTSGSYEQYF. In DNA form, the CDR3 reads TGTGCCAGCAGCTGGACTAGCGGGAGTTACGAGCAGTACTTC.

This chain joins TRBV21-1 and TRBJ2-1. TRBV21-1 is a pseudogene. The CDR3 consists of 13 residues. CDR3: CAMTGTNYNEQFF. In nucleotides, the CDR3 is TGTGCCATGACCGGGACCAACTACAATGAGCAGTTCTTC.

The V call is TRBV29-1, the J call TRBJ2-5, with a possible D match to TRBD1 (5 bases). This CDR3 is built from 18 residues. CDR1 SQVTM and CDR2 ANQGSEA come from the germline V gene. V was pared by 7 bases and J by 9 bases, with 36 bases between. The CDR3, as DNA: TGCAGCGCCACTCTAGGGGCACAAAGACAAGCCCTAGGTCGGTCCCAGTACTTC. Its translation: CSATLGAQRQALGRSQYF.

The V call is TRBV11-2, the J call TRBJ1-2, with 9 bases aligning to TRBD1. V shed 5 bases and J 4 bases; nucleotides not matched to a gene: 5. The germline gives CDR1 SGHAT, CDR2 FQNNGV. The CDR3 length is 14 residues. The CDR3 coding sequence is TGTGCCAGCAGCGAAGACAGGGGGTTCTATGGCTACACCTTC. This gives the protein CASSEDRGFYGYTF. Complete variable domain (other parts from reference TRBV11-2 and TRBJ1-2): EAGVAQSPRYKIIEKRQSVAFWCNPISGHATLYWYQQILGQGPKLLIQFQNNGVVDDSQLPKDRFSAERLKGVDSTLKIQPAKLEDSAVYLCASSEDRGFYGYTFGSGTRLTVV.

This rearrangement joins TRBV5-1 to TRBJ2-3; 10 bases align to TRBD2. Germline CDR1 is SGHRS and CDR2 is YFSETQ. This CDR3 comprises 15 residues. J lost 2 bases, V lost 3 bases, and 3 bases had no gene match. The CDR3 loop reads CASSSGLAVTDTQYF. In nucleotides, the CDR3 is TGCGCCAGCAGCTCCGGACTAGCGGTCACAGATACGCAGTATTTT. Based on the CDR3 plus reference TRBV5-1 and TRBJ2-3, the full variable domain is KAGVTQTPRYLIKTRGQQVTLSCSPISGHRSVSWYQQTPGQGLQFLFEYFSETQRNKGNFPGRFSGRQFSNSRSEMNVSTLELGDSALYLCASSSGLAVTDTQYFGPGTRLTVL.

This sequence joins TRBV7-6 and TRBJ2-1; 9 bases match TRBD2. The CDR3 runs to 15 residues. The V gene's germline CDR1 is SGHVS and CDR2 FNYEAQ. The V segment lost 3 bases and the J segment 8 bases; nucleotides outside the gene matches: 8. The CDR3 nucleotides read TGTGCCAGCAGCTTTAGCGGGAGATTCGTCGATGAGCAGTTCTTC. Its protein is CASSFSGRFVDEQFF.